Listed here are 17 T cell receptor beta chains from one sample, sequenced in a study of blood T cell repertoires in COVID-19. Some clones are missing from TCRdb's copy, which holds only in-frame ones; the method was immunoSEQ multiplex PCR. This sample has 300,000 to 450,000 clones, with approximately 86% found just once. Sequencing used peripheral blood. Receptors originate from a human donor in a cohort sampled during active COVID-19.

The genes are TRBV5-1 and TRBJ2-3; TRBD2 agrees at 12 bases. CDR3 length: 18 residues. J was trimmed by 2 bases and V by 6 bases; bases with no gene match: 13. Germline V CDR1 and CDR2: SGHRS, YFSETQ. CDR3 coding DNA: TGCGCCAGCACCCGGGGGGGGACTAGCGGGCTAAACACAGATACGCAGTATTTT. This gives the protein CASTRGGTSGLNTDTQYF.

This chain connects TRBV19 to TRBJ2-3; 8 bases match TRBD1. The CDR3 runs 15 residues. Per germline, CDR1 LNHDA and CDR2 SQIVND (reference sequence). The V gene end was trimmed by 2 bases and the J gene end by 3 bases; junction bases not matched to a gene: 4. CDR3 sequence: CASSISRGQTDTQYF. In DNA form, the CDR3 reads TGTGCCAGTAGTATAAGCAGGGGGCAGACAGATACGCAGTATTTT.

V usage is TRBV7-6 and J usage is TRBJ2-1, with TRBD2 matching over 15 bases. The CDR3 consists of 19 residues. The germline gives CDR1 SGHVS, CDR2 FNYEAQ. Losses at the gene ends were 5 bases for V and 9 bases for J; bases not matched to a gene: 17. The CDR3 is CASSRTGAGTSGRQGEQFF. In nucleotides, the CDR3 is TGTGCCAGCAGCCGGACAGGGGCAGGGACTAGCGGGAGGCAGGGTGAGCAGTTCTTC.

The genes are TRBV19 and TRBJ2-1, with D hard to call. Germline V gene lookup returns CDR1 LNHDA and CDR2 SQIVND (reference sequence). This CDR3 contains 13 residues. The V end lost 5 bases, the J end lost 9 bases, and 14 bases lay between the germline ends. As DNA, the CDR3 is TGTGCCAGTAGTCTCACGCATAGTAGTGAGCAGTTCTTC. Protein: CASSLTHSSEQFF.

In nucleotides, the CDR3 is TGTGCCAGCAGTGACTCAGTGCGGGGGTCAGATACGCAGTATTTT. Translation gives CASSDSVRGSDTQYF. The J gene is TRBJ2-3, the V gene TRBV6-4; 7 nucleotides match TRBD2. The J segment lost 4 bases and the V segment lost 0 bases, leaving 4 bases of the junction unmatched. The germline V gene encodes CDR1 MRHNA and CDR2 SNTAGT. The CDR3 is 15 amino acids.

The gene calls are TRBV3-1 (or the pseudogene TRBV3-2) and TRBJ1-3; 7 bases line up with TRBD1. J gave up 0 bases and V 4 bases, and 3 bases lay outside the gene matches. The CDR3 has 15 residues. Germline assignment: CDR1 LGHDT and CDR2 YNNKEL (reference sequence). The CDR3 nucleotides are TGTGCCAGCAGCCTCACAGGGGCCTCTGGAAACACCATATATTTT. The encoded protein is CASSLTGASGNTIYF.

Notes on this clone: Other nucleotide sequences from this sample produce the same CDR3. This chain uses TRBV9 with TRBJ2-3, with a tentative D call TRBD1 (6 bases). The CDR3 spans 15 residues. Germline CDR1 reads SGDLS; CDR2 reads YYNGEE. V lost 0 bases, J lost 4 bases, and 12 bases lay in between. The CDR3 nucleotides are TGTGCCAGCAGCGTAGCTGGGACAAGCGCAGATACGCAGTATTTT. This gives the protein CASSVAGTSADTQYF.

This chain connects TRBV28 to TRBJ2-4, with 7 nucleotides matching TRBD2. The V gene end was trimmed by 6 bases and the J gene end by 13 bases; junction bases not matched to a gene: 15. The V gene's germline CDR1 is MDHEN and CDR2 SYDVKM. CDR3 length: 14 amino acids. The CDR3 here is CASSLQPRLAGQYF. The CDR3 DNA follows: TGTGCCAGCAGCTTACAGCCCCGACTAGCAGGACAGTACTTC. The whole variable domain, filled in from reference TRBV28 and TRBJ2-4, reads DVKVTQSSRYLVKRTGEKVFLECVQDMDHENMFWYRQDPGLGLRLIYFSYDVKMKEKGDIPEGYSVSREKKERFSLILESASTNQTSMYLCASSLQPRLAGQYFGAGTRLSVL.

DNA of the CDR3: TGTGCCAGCGGGGGGGGGACCCAGTACTTC. Translating gives CASGGGTQYF. The chain is built from TRBV7-8 and TRBJ2-5; TRBD2 matches at 7 bases. This CDR3 comprises 10 residues. The ends lost 8 bases at V and 7 bases at J; junction bases unmatched: 1. CDR1 is SGHVS and CDR2 is FQNEAQ in the germline V gene.

The rearrangement joins TRBV9 to TRBJ2-3, with TRBD1 matching 7 bases. Germline V gene lookup returns CDR1 SGDLS and CDR2 YYNGEE. The length of the CDR3 is 14 residues. V was clipped by 2 bases and J by 8 bases; unmatched bases: 8. CDR3 loop: CASSVDRARGTQYF. CDR3 DNA sequence: TGTGCCAGCAGCGTCGACAGGGCGCGTGGTACGCAGTATTTT.

The V and J genes are TRBV29-1 and TRBJ2-3; no reliable D call. The CDR3 covers 13 residues. In germline, CDR1 is SQVTM, CDR2 ANQGSEA. V lost 3 bases and J lost 2, with 9 bases in between. As DNA, the CDR3 is TGCAGCGTTGAGTCGGTAAACACAGATACGCAGTATTTT. This codes for CSVESVNTDTQYF.

The chain links TRBV3-1 (or the pseudogene TRBV3-2) to TRBJ1-2; D is perhaps TRBD1 (6 bases). Germline CDR1 reads LGHDT; CDR2 reads YNNKEL (reference sequence). V dropped 2 bases and J dropped 4 bases, with 20 bases sitting between them. The length of the CDR3 is 17 residues. The CDR3 nucleotides are TGTGCCAGCAGCCAATCTCTTGGGGGCCTAAAGGGCTATGGCTACACCTTC. Amino acids: CASSQSLGGLKGYGYTF.

This clone was counted at least ten times. The gene calls are TRBV27 and TRBJ1-2; 9 bases match TRBD1. This CDR3 is built from 15 residues. The ends lost 5 bases at V and 1 base at J; junction bases unmatched: 5. Germline V lookup: CDR1 MNHEY, CDR2 SMNVEV (reference sequence). CDR3: CASSPVGQGNYGYTF. CDR3 sequence (DNA): TGTGCCAGCAGTCCAGTGGGACAGGGTAACTATGGCTACACCTTC.

The chain uses TRBV5-1 and TRBJ1-6; D is possibly TRBD1 (6 bases). V lost 3 bases, J lost 8 bases, and 12 bases lay in between. CDR3 length: 14 amino acids. Germline-derived CDR1 and CDR2 are SGHRS and YFSETQ. In DNA, the CDR3 is TGCGCCAGCAGCTCACAGGGAGTCGATTCACCCCTCCACTTT. Its translation: CASSSQGVDSPLHF.

The V gene is TRBV3-1 (or the pseudogene TRBV3-2), the J gene TRBJ1-1; possibly TRBD1 for D (6 bases). The CDR3 contains 12 residues. Germline values: CDR1 LGHDT, CDR2 YNNKEL (reference sequence). Between the trimmed V and J ends, which lost 6 bases and 10 bases, there was a span of 15 bases. This CDR3 reads CASRHEGGGAFF. For the CDR3, the DNA is TGTGCCAGCAGACACGAGGGGGGGGGAGCTTTCTTT.

The J gene is TRBJ2-5, the V gene TRBV27; 7 bases align to TRBD1. V shed 2 bases, J shed 5 bases, and the junction held 8 bases outside the gene matches. CDR3 length: 15 amino acids. Germline V gene sequence: CDR1 MNHEY, CDR2 SMNVEV (reference sequence). CDR3 residues: CASSLGVQGPETQYF. The CDR3, as DNA: TGTGCCAGCAGTTTAGGTGTACAGGGGCCGGAGACCCAGTACTTC.

The chain employs TRBV7-8 and TRBJ2-5; maybe TRBD1 (5 bases). Deletions cut 6 bases from V and 7 bases from J, with 21 bases between. CDR1 and CDR2 (germline): SGHVS, FQNEAQ. The length of the CDR3 is 15 residues. CDR3 sequence reads: CASSSIRELRGTQYF. The CDR3 coding sequence is TGTGCCAGCAGTTCAATCCGAGAACTTAGGGGGACCCAGTACTTC.